This TCR beta chain was identified in a study of response to subunit inactivated influenza vaccine. Overall study results and limits: Researchers suggested that each seasonal influenza vaccination recruits few new T cells.

From the RT-PCR reads, TCRdb called clonotypes with MiXCR, one entry per CDR3 protein. The sample has about 180,000 distinct CDR3 sequences; around a tenth are singletons. Germline V gene data show CDR1 as ENHRY and CDR2 as SYGVKD. V was shortened by 0 bases and J by 0 bases, with 18 bases between the two germline ends. This CDR3 is built from 19 residues. This clonotype has a count of ten or more. The target antigen is unknown. The chain links TRBV10-3 to TRBJ2-1, with D perhaps matching TRBD1 (6 bases). This receptor was obtained from a man aged 45 to 65 who received an inactivated influenza vaccine. The sequences come from non-naive T cells sorted from PBMCs, collected on the day of vaccination. The CDR3 loop reads CAISESVRPGASSYNEQFF. The CDR3 region has the DNA TGTGCCATCAGTGAGTCGGTGCGTCCAGGGGCGAGCTCCTACAATGAGCAGTTCTTC.